The T cell receptor (beta chain) under discussion was sequenced for a study of blood T cell repertoires in COVID-19. About the study: Donors in the United States, Italy and Spain gave samples during acute or convalescent COVID-19. From T cells, B-cell-depleted T cells, or PBMCs came the material, which was cDNA or gDNA.

In the authors' methods: Nucleated cell counts were estimated from reference gene primer amplification. Measured with immunoSEQ multiplex PCR; TCRdb has only the in-frame clones, and not every one. Clone size and the V and J calls come from that table; the DNA yielded D and trimming. The data contain a few hundred thousand clones, more than 65% of them singletons. This CDR3 contains 15 residues. The V gene end was trimmed by 6 bases and the J gene end by 1 base; junction bases not matched to a gene: 2. Germline-derived CDR1 and CDR2 are MNHEY and SVGAGI. The clonotype comes from a woman aged 40 to 50 who had recovered from COVID-19. The rearrangement links TRBV6-5 to TRBJ2-3; 12 bases line up with TRBD2. Input material: peripheral blood. CDR3 DNA sequence: TGTGCCAGCAGGCGGACTAGCGGGGGCACAGATACGCAGTATTTT. Its protein is CASRRTSGGTDTQYF.